What follows are 6 T cell receptor beta chains derived from one specimen sequenced in a study of prognosis after radiotherapy for stage I lung cancer. The TCR beta CDR3 region was amplified from genomic DNA, with two rounds of multiplex PCR being used for the amplification. Primers targeting each individual TRBV and TRBJ gene were applied in first-round PCR. A single record per CDR3 protein comes from TCRdb applying MiXCR to the multiplex PCR reads. The table includes about 16,000 distinct CDR3 sequences, approximately 40% detected once. Material: PBMCs, obtained before or after stereotactic body radiation therapy (not recorded which). These receptors came from a donor aged 50 or older with non-small cell lung cancer.

To note about this clonotype: Given a far larger clone just one base away, this is likely a sequencing read error. The rearrangement joins TRBV7-9 to TRBJ1-1; no reliable D call. V lost 5 bases and J lost 8, with 12 bases in between. The CDR3 covers 12 residues. The V gene's germline CDR1 is SEHNR and CDR2 FQNEAQ (reference sequence). CDR3 coding DNA: TGTGCCAGCAGCCACGCGTGGAGAGAAGCTTTCTTT. Its translation: CASSHAWREAFF.

V and J are TRBV20-1 and TRBJ1-6; D gene uncertain. V was shortened by 0 bases and J by 14 bases, with 14 bases between the two germline ends. The CDR3 length is 13 residues. Germline V lookup: CDR1 DFQATT, CDR2 SNEGSKA (reference sequence). The CDR3 region has the DNA TGCAGTGCTAGAGATCTTCGGAGAGCCACCCTCCACTTT. Translated, it gives CSARDLRRATLHF.

The rearrangement uses TRBV27 and TRBJ2-7; a possible D gene is TRBD1 (5 bases). This CDR3 spans 13 amino acids. Germline CDR1 reads MNHEY; CDR2 reads SMNVEV (reference sequence). The ends were cut back, 3 bases at V and 5 bases at J, with 11 bases in the middle. The CDR3 spells CASSFSRTNEQYF. The CDR3 DNA sequence: TGTGCCAGCAGTTTCAGCAGGACAAACGAGCAGTACTTC.

Judged by abundance, this clonotype is medium-sized. The chain links TRBV28 to TRBJ1-1, with D hard to call. The V gene lost 5 bases and the J gene lost 3 bases, with 7 bases spanning the gap. Germline CDR1 reads MDHEN; CDR2 reads SYDVKM. The CDR3 has 12 amino acids. The CDR3 is CASSRVHTEAFF. In DNA, the CDR3 is TGTGCCAGCAGTCGGGTACACACTGAAGCTTTCTTT.

This clonotype qualifies as medium-sized (0.01 to 0.1%). The chain employs TRBV6-4 and TRBJ1-2, with D tentatively TRBD1 (6 bases). With 7 bases removed from V and 1 base from J, the gap between germline ends came to 13 bases. The CDR3 is 14 amino acids. Germline CDR1 MRHNA, CDR2 SNTAGT. The CDR3 is CASTRGPVNYGYTF. CDR3 nucleotide sequence: TGTGCCAGCACGCGGGGGCCGGTTAACTATGGCTACACCTTC.

This clonotype was recorded at least ten times. V is TRBV20-1 and J is TRBJ2-5, with 9 positions matching TRBD2. V was clipped by 0 bases and J by 5 bases; unmatched bases: 10. The CDR3 is made up of 16 amino acids. Germline V gives CDR1 DFQATT, CDR2 SNEGSKA (reference sequence). This CDR3 is CSAREGTAGGPETQYF. The CDR3 DNA is TGCAGTGCTAGAGAAGGAACGGCGGGAGGGCCGGAGACCCAGTACTTC.